These 32 T cell receptor beta chains were all obtained from the same sample, sequenced in a study of technical replicates of blood from a handful of donors. Measured with immunoSEQ multiplex PCR; TCRdb has only the in-frame clones, and not every one. Of around 53,000 clones listed, 92% are singletons. Sequences were obtained from PBMCs. These TCRs come from a human donor in good health. Some clones in this sample may be carry-over from other donors' samples.

This chain links TRBV7-7 with TRBJ2-3; possible D gene TRBD2, 6 bases. Germline V gives CDR1 SSHAT, CDR2 FNYEAQ (reference sequence). Deletions cut 5 bases from V and 3 bases from J, with 21 bases between. This CDR3 spans 17 amino acids. The DNA of the CDR3 is TGTGCCAGCAGCCCCCTCGACAGTAGGGAGGTTACAGATACGCAGTATTTT. This encodes CASSPLDSREVTDTQYF.

This rearrangement joins TRBV7-9 to TRBJ2-5, with D hard to call. Trimming stripped 1 base from V and 2 bases from J, with 11 bases between. Per germline, CDR1 SEHNR and CDR2 FQNEAQ (reference sequence). This CDR3 comprises 15 residues. CDR3 sequence: CASSLGPQVQETQYF. In DNA form, the CDR3 reads TGTGCCAGCAGCTTAGGTCCGCAGGTTCAAGAGACCCAGTACTTC.

The V gene is TRBV7-2, the J gene TRBJ2-7, with 8 bases that match TRBD2. Germline values: CDR1 SGHTA, CDR2 FQGNSA. V was clipped by 6 bases and J by 7 bases; unmatched bases: 8. The CDR3 covers 13 residues. CDR3 DNA sequence: TGTGCCAGCAGTAAAGCGGGGGCCAGGGAGCAGTACTTC. Protein product: CASSKAGAREQYF.

The rearrangement joins TRBV6-1 to TRBJ1-6, with 8 positions matching TRBD1. The junction had 5 bases not matched to a gene; V was cut back by 8 bases and J by 5 bases. There are 14 residues in the CDR3. CDR1 MNHNS and CDR2 SASEGT come from the germline V gene. The CDR3 nucleotides are TGTGCCAGCGGGACAGGCGGAAATAATTCACCCCTCCACTTT. It specifies CASGTGGNNSPLHF.

The gene calls are TRBV4-1 and TRBJ2-1, with a possible D match to TRBD2 (6 bases). CDR3 length: 13 amino acids. V lost 0 bases and J 10 bases, leaving 10 bases between the germline ends. Germline V CDR1 and CDR2: MGHRA, YSYEKL. Here the CDR3 DNA reads TGCGCCAGCAGCCAAGAAGACGCGGGGGAGCAGTTCTTC. It specifies CASSQEDAGEQFF.

This sequence joins TRBV18 and TRBJ2-1; 9 nucleotides match TRBD2. CDR3 length equals 15 residues. Germline CDR1 is KGHSH and CDR2 is LQKENI. Trimming took 6 bases from V and 8 from J; bases not matched to a gene: 11. CDR3 DNA sequence: TGTGCCAGCTCGCCAGCGGGAGGCCCGGGGTATGAGCAGTTCTTC. Protein sequence: CASSPAGGPGYEQFF.

The genes are TRBV5-1 and TRBJ1-4, with a weak D call TRBD1 (5 bases). Deletions cut 2 bases from V and 3 bases from J, with 11 bases between. The CDR3 is 15 residues long. Germline CDR1 and CDR2: SGHRS and YFSETQ. The CDR3 loop reads CASSFGGSPNEKLFF. CDR3 DNA sequence: TGCGCCAGCAGCTTTGGGGGGTCCCCTAATGAAAAACTGTTTTTT.

This CDR3 is CASSQGLARGANVLTF. In DNA, the CDR3 is TGCGCCAGCAGCCAAGGACTAGCTCGTGGGGCCAACGTCCTGACTTTC. V usage is TRBV4-1 and J usage is TRBJ2-6, with TRBD2 identical over 7 bases. Germline V gene lookup returns CDR1 MGHRA and CDR2 YSYEKL. CDR3 length: 16 residues. V trimming: 1 base; J trimming: 3 bases; junction bases outside the gene matches: 3.

The chain carries TRBV30 and TRBJ2-5; D uncertain. Germline lookup yields CDR1 GTSNPN and CDR2 SVGIG (reference sequence). The CDR3 runs 13 residues. Trimming stripped 3 bases from V and 2 bases from J, with 10 bases between. CDR3 in amino acids: CAWRLTLQETQYF. The CDR3 region has the DNA TGTGCCTGGAGATTGACTTTACAAGAGACCCAGTACTTC.

The chain recombines TRBV4-3 with TRBJ1-1; D is unresolved. CDR3 length: 14 amino acids. Germline lookup yields CDR1 LGHNA and CDR2 YSLEER. With 0 bases removed from V and 7 bases from J, the gap between germline ends came to 12 bases. In DNA, the CDR3 is TGCGCCAGCAGCCAAGATAGGCGCCGCGGTGAAGCTTTCTTT. Translated: CASSQDRRRGEAFF.

The J gene is TRBJ1-1, the V gene TRBV9, with D perhaps TRBD1 (5 bases). The CDR3 spans 23 residues. V gave up 5 bases and J gave up 0 bases, with 38 bases separating them. Per the germline V gene, CDR1 is SGDLS and CDR2 is YYNGEE. The CDR3 nucleotides read TGTGCCAGCAGGGAGTCTTGGGGGGATAATTTGCGACGGAGGAGATTCATGAACACTGAAGCTTTCTTT. Its translation: CASRESWGDNLRRRRFMNTEAFF. The variable domain in full, completed from reference TRBV9 and TRBJ1-1, reads DSGVTQTPKHLITATGQRVTLRCSPRSGDLSVYWYQQSLDQGLQFLIQYYNGEERAKGNILERFSAQQFPDLHSELNLSSLELGDSALYFCASRESWGDNLRRRRFMNTEAFFGQGTRLTVV.

The chain employs TRBV6-6 and TRBJ2-5; 9 bases agree with TRBD2. V was clipped by 2 bases and J by 0 bases; unmatched bases: 4. This CDR3 contains 16 residues. Germline V gene lookup returns CDR1 MNHNY and CDR2 SVGAGI (reference sequence). The CDR3, as DNA: TGTGCCAGCAGTTACGGGGCGGGAGGGTACCAAGAGACCCAGTACTTC. Protein: CASSYGAGGYQETQYF.

The chain employs TRBV4-3 and TRBJ2-7; 7 nucleotides align to TRBD1. V dropped 1 base and J dropped 5; count of bases not matched to a gene: 2. This CDR3 has 13 amino acids. Germline V gene data show CDR1 as LGHNA and CDR2 as YSLEER. The chain's CDR3 is CASSQGQGDEQYF. CDR3 sequence (DNA): TGCGCCAGCAGCCAAGGCCAGGGGGACGAGCAGTACTTC.

The chain recombines TRBV6-6 with TRBJ1-6, with 7 bases aligning to TRBD1. CDR1 MNHNY and CDR2 SVGAGI come from the germline V gene (reference sequence). V lost 5 bases and J lost 9; bases outside the gene matches: 4. The CDR3 is 13 residues long. The CDR3, as DNA: TGTGCCAGCAGTCTCGGGGACAGTTCACCCCTCCACTTT. It encodes CASSLGDSSPLHF.

The chain recombines TRBV6-5 with TRBJ2-7; 11 bases are a match to TRBD1. Trimming at V came to 0 bases and at J to 1 base, leaving 2 bases not matched to a gene. The CDR3 is 16 amino acids. Germline-derived CDR1 and CDR2 are MNHEY and SVGAGI. CDR3 residues: CASSYSGTGGSYEQYF. DNA for the CDR3: TGTGCCAGCAGTTACTCTGGGACAGGGGGGTCCTACGAGCAGTACTTC.

This chain uses TRBV9 with TRBJ1-1; weak D call: TRBD1 (6 bases). CDR1 is SGDLS and CDR2 is YYNGEE in the germline V gene. This CDR3 is 15 amino acids long. V dropped 3 bases and J dropped 1 base, with 13 bases sitting between them. CDR3 residues: CASSAQGWGNTEAFF. The CDR3, as DNA: TGTGCCAGCAGCGCACAGGGTTGGGGGAACACTGAAGCTTTCTTT.

The chain has TRBV11-1 and TRBJ1-2, with D hard to call. The germline V gene encodes CDR1 SGHAT and CDR2 FQDESV (reference sequence). The CDR3 is made up of 13 amino acids. V was clipped by 5 bases and J by 8 bases, with 15 bases between them. CDR3 loop: CASSPWDRGGYTF. The CDR3 DNA reads as TGTGCCAGCAGCCCCTGGGATCGGGGAGGCTACACCTTC.

This clone was recorded a few times. The rearrangement joins TRBV7-8 to TRBJ2-7; D gene unclear. V gave up 4 bases and J gave up 3 bases, with 10 bases separating them. Per germline, CDR1 SGHVS and CDR2 FQNEAQ. This CDR3 comprises 13 residues. The CDR3 spells CASSSVNFYEQYF. CDR3 coding DNA: TGTGCCAGCAGCTCAGTTAATTTCTACGAGCAGTACTTC.

The chain has TRBV6-5 and TRBJ1-1, with D unresolved. This CDR3 contains 14 residues. CDR1 is MNHEY, CDR2 SVGAGI, per germline. V was trimmed by 0 bases and J by 3 bases, leaving 8 bases between them. The CDR3 spells CASSYSKRDTEAFF. In DNA form, the CDR3 reads TGTGCCAGCAGTTACTCGAAGAGGGACACTGAAGCTTTCTTT.

CDR3: CASSDTWTEAFF. The CDR3 DNA follows: TGTGCCAGCAGCGACACGTGGACTGAAGCTTTCTTT. The chain combines TRBV11-1 with TRBJ1-1; no firm D call. This CDR3 spans 12 amino acids. Germline V lookup: CDR1 SGHAT, CDR2 FQDESV (reference sequence). V was clipped by 5 bases and J by 5 bases, with 9 bases between them.

V and J are TRBV6-6 and TRBJ2-5, with 9 positions matching TRBD2. The CDR3 has 16 amino acids. Germline lookup yields CDR1 MNHNY and CDR2 SVGAGI (reference sequence). The V and J ends lost 8 bases and 2 bases, in that order; junction bases with no gene match: 12. The CDR3 protein is CASGSGGSLRQETQYF. The CDR3 DNA sequence: TGTGCCAGCGGAAGCGGGGGGAGCCTTCGGCAAGAGACCCAGTACTTC.

J is TRBJ2-5 and V is TRBV19; the match to TRBD2 covers 10 bases. The CDR3 extends over 15 amino acids. With V trimmed by 10 bases and J by 2 bases, 10 bases remained unmatched. Germline values: CDR1 LNHDA, CDR2 SQIVND (reference sequence). Here the CDR3 DNA reads TGTGCCACCTCCGCTAGCGGGGGAATTCAAGAGACCCAGTACTTC. It encodes CATSASGGIQETQYF.

The J gene is TRBJ1-1, the V gene TRBV19; D is possibly TRBD1 (6 bases). There are 14 residues in the CDR3. V shed 7 bases and J shed 4 bases, with 16 bases lying between them. CDR1 is LNHDA, CDR2 SQIVND, per germline (reference sequence). CDR3 region: CASTLAGASTEAFF. The CDR3 DNA reads as TGTGCCAGTACTCTAGCGGGGGCGAGCACTGAAGCTTTCTTT.

This chain connects TRBV6-1 to TRBJ2-2; TRBD2 might be the D (5 bases). Trimming removed 3 bases at V and 3 bases at J, with 11 bases between. This CDR3 is built from 15 residues. CDR1 and CDR2 from the germline V gene are MNHNS and SASEGT. The CDR3 is CASSESGWYTGELFF. The CDR3 coding sequence is TGTGCCAGCAGTGAGTCGGGGTGGTACACCGGGGAGCTGTTTTTT.

CDR3 protein: CAHGVQGSSPLHF. CDR3 in DNA: TGTGCCCATGGGGTGCAGGGGAGTTCACCCCTCCACTTT. The rearrangement uses TRBV30 and TRBJ1-6; TRBD1 is a possible D gene (6 bases). Germline V CDR1 and CDR2: GTSNPN, SVGIG (reference sequence). Trimming left V 8 bases short and J 9 bases short, with 17 bases between. The CDR3 has 13 residues.

This chain connects TRBV30 to TRBJ1-6, with 12 positions matching TRBD1. Per germline, CDR1 GTSNPN and CDR2 SVGIG (reference sequence). The J segment lost 8 bases and the V segment lost 1 base, leaving 12 bases of the junction unmatched. This CDR3 spans 18 amino acids. CDR3 bases: TGTGCCTGGAGTGGTGGGACAGGGGGCCCTTTTCTGTATTCACCCCTCCACTTT. Translated, it gives CAWSGGTGGPFLYSPLHF.

V usage is TRBV5-1 and J usage is TRBJ2-7; D is possibly TRBD1 (5 bases). Trimming cost V 1 base and J 10 bases, with 21 bases left between them. Germline CDR1 reads SGHRS; CDR2 reads YFSETQ. CDR3 length: 15 amino acids. The DNA of the CDR3 is TGCGCCAGCAGCTTGAGTGTGGGGCCAACTACGAGACAGTACTTC. This gives the protein CASSLSVGPTTRQYF.

This sequence joins TRBV6-5 and TRBJ2-4, with 8 positions matching TRBD2. The V segment lost 5 bases and the J segment 5 bases; nucleotides outside the gene matches: 8. Germline V lookup: CDR1 MNHEY, CDR2 SVGAGI. The CDR3 extends over 15 amino acids. The chain's CDR3 is CASSRGGGGENIQYF. The DNA of the CDR3 is TGTGCCAGCAGTCGGGGGGGAGGCGGGGAAAACATTCAGTACTTC.

The chain joins TRBV6-4 to TRBJ2-7; 8 nucleotides agree with TRBD2. Trimming at V came to 3 bases and at J to 6 bases, leaving 4 bases not matched to a gene. Germline V gene data show CDR1 as MRHNA and CDR2 as SNTAGT. The CDR3 sequence is 13 residues long. CDR3 nucleotide sequence: TGTGCCAGCAGTGAGTGCGGGGGGTGCGAGCAGTACTTC. Translation: CASSECGGCEQYF.

The chain employs TRBV19 and TRBJ1-2, with 7 bases that match TRBD1. V lost 2 bases to trimming and J lost 4 bases; unmatched junction nucleotides: 4. Looked up from germline, CDR1 is LNHDA and CDR2 is SQIVND (reference sequence). The CDR3 consists of 14 residues. The CDR3: CASSILAGGYGYTF. DNA of the CDR3: TGTGCCAGTAGTATATTAGCAGGGGGCTATGGCTACACCTTC.

The rearrangement joins TRBV5-1 to TRBJ2-3; 7 bases line up with TRBD2. Germline CDR1 and CDR2: SGHRS and YFSETQ. The V segment lost 0 bases and the J segment 3 bases; nucleotides outside the gene matches: 4. CDR3 length: 15 residues. CDR3 loop: CASSLGVGGTDTQYF. For the CDR3, the DNA is TGCGCCAGCAGCTTGGGTGTGGGGGGGACAGATACGCAGTATTTT.

The J gene is TRBJ1-2, the V gene TRBV19; TRBD1 aligns across 11 bases. Germline lookup yields CDR1 LNHDA and CDR2 SQIVND (reference sequence). J was trimmed by 4 bases and V by 5 bases; bases with no gene match: 6. The length of the CDR3 is 15 residues. The CDR3 region is CASSAGQGGSYGYTF. The CDR3 coding sequence is TGTGCCAGTAGTGCGGGACAGGGGGGCTCCTATGGCTACACCTTC.